This T cell receptor (beta chain) appears in the sequencing data of a study of shared clonotypes between healthy human individuals. Findings of the study overall: Across subsets, estimated richness was generally greater for naive than for memory populations.

After removal of 0 bases from V and 7 bases from J, the junction contained 6 bases not matched to a gene. Germline V CDR1 and CDR2: MNHEY, SVGAGI. The length of the CDR3 is 15 residues. As to this clone: Antigen unknown.

Naive CD8 cells, CD45RO-negative and positively selected for CCR7, excluded terminally differentiated effector memory CD45RA+ cells. Clones were sequenced by immunoSEQ multiplex PCR, and TCRdb holds only the in-frame ones, with some missing. The sample yields roughly 1,800,000 clones, about 95% seen once. The TCR sequence derives from a man younger than 30 in good health. The sequenced material came from naive CD8+ T cells sorted from blood. The V and J genes are TRBV6-5 and TRBJ1-2; 9 bases are shared with TRBD1. The CDR3 sequence: CASSYSPGQGPGYTF. The CDR3 DNA is TGTGCCAGCAGTTACTCGCCGGGACAGGGACCTGGCTACACCTTC.